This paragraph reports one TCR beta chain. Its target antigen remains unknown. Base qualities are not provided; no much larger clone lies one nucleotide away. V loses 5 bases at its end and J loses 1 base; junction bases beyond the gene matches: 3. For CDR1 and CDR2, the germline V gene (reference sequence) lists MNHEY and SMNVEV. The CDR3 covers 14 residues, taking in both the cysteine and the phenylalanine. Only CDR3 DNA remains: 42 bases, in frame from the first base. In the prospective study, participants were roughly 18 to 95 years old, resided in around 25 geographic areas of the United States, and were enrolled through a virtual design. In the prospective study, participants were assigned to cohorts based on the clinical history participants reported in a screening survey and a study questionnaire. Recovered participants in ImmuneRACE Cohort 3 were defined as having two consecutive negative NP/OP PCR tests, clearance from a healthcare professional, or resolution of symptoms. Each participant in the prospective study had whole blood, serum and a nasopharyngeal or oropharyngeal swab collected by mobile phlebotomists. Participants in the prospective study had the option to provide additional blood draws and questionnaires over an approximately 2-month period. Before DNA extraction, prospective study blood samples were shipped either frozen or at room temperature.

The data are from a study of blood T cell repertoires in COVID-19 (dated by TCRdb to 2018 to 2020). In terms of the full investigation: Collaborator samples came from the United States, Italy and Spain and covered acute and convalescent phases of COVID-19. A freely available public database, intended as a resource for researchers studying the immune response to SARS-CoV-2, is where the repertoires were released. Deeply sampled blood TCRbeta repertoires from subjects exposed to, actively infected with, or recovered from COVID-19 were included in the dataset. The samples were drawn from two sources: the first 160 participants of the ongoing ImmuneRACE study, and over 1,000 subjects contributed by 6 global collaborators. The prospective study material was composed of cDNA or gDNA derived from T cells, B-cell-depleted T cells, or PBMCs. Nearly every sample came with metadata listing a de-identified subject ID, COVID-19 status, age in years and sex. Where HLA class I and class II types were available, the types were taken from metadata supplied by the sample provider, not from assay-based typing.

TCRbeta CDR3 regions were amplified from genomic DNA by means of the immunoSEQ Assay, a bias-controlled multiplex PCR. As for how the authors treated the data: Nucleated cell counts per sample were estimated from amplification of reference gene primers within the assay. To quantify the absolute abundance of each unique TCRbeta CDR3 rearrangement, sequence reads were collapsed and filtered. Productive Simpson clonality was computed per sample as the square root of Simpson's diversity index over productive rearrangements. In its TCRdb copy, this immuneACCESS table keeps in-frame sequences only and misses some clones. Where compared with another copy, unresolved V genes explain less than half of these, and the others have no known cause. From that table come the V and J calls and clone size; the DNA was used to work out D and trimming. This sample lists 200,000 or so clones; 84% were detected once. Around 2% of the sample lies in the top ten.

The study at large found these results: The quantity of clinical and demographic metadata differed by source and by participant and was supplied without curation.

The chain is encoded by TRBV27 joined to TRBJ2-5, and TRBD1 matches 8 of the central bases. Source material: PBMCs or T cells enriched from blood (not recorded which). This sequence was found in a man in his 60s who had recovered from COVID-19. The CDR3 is CASSPGTGQETQYF. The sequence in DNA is TGTGCCAGCAGTCCCGGGACAGGCCAAGAGACCCAGTACTTC.